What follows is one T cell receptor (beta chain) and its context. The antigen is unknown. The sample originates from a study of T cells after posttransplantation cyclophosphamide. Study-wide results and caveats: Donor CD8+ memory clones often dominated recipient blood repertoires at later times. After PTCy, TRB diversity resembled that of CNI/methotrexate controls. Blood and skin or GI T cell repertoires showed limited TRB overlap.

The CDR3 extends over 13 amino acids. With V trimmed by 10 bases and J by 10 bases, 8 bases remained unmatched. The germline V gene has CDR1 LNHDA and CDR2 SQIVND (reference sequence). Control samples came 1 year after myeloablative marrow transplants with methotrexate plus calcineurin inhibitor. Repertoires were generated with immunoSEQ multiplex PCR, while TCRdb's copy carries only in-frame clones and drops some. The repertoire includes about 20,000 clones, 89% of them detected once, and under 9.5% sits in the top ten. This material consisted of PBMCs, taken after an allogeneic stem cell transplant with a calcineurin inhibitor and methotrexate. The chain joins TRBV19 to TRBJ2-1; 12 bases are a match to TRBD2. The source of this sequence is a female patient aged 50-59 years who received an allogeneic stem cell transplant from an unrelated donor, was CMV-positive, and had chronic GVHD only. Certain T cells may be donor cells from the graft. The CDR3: CATSIGLAGEQFF. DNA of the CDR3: TGTGCCACCTCAATCGGACTAGCGGGAGAGCAGTTCTTC.